Detailed here is one T cell receptor beta chain. What it binds is unknown. This entry belongs to a study of cytomegalovirus exposure and HLA in healthy donors. Study at large: Approximately 81% of roughly 400 genotyped donors fell in the Caucasian-associated ancestry cluster. Study conclusions and caveats: Later work found that TCR association rates differed between HLA loci; DRB1 had the most and HLA-C the fewest. CMV serostatus was the sole immune exposure information available.

60 Vbeta and 13 Jbeta primers were used in PCR. Profiling relied on immunoSEQ multiplex PCR, and the TCRdb table lists in-frame clones only, not all of them. The table lists 150,000 to 200,000 clones, around 75% of them singletons. Germline V lookup: CDR1 SGHTA, CDR2 FQGNSA. CDR3 length: 14 residues. J was trimmed by 4 bases and V by 3 bases; bases with no gene match: 5. There were likely unrecorded immune exposures, though donors were nominally healthy when sampled. Sequenced material: PBMCs. This chain connects TRBV7-2 to TRBJ2-7; 8 nucleotides align to TRBD1. The sequence was collected from a man between 35 and 55 years old in good health and CMV-seropositive. This chain's CDR3 is CASSLMGQEYEQYF. In nucleotides, the CDR3 is TGTGCCAGCAGCTTGATGGGACAGGAGTACGAGCAGTACTTC.